This T cell receptor (beta chain) is drawn from a study of cytomegalovirus exposure and HLA in healthy donors. Study outcomes and limitations: It was likely that a cluster of highly shared sequence variants was a sequencing artifact. Later analysis demonstrated an association between a missense DCLRE1C variant and TCR beta V- and J-gene trimming. Most of the CMV-associated TCR beta chains (in a later analysis) appeared to be HLA-restricted. Immune exposure information comprised only CMV serostatus.

The CDR3 runs 15 residues. V shed 6 bases, J shed 0 bases, and the junction held 7 bases outside the gene matches. In germline, CDR1 is LGHNT, CDR2 FRNRAP. Comments on this clone: What it binds is unknown.

Use of 60 Vbeta and 13 Jbeta primers characterized the PCR. Sequenced by immunoSEQ multiplex PCR; TCRdb stores in-frame clones only, minus some. This table holds 130,000 to 150,000 clones, 60% to 80% found once. The V call is TRBV12-5, the J call TRBJ2-7; 8 nucleotides match TRBD1. Sequenced: PBMCs. The TCR comes from a woman aged 45-59 years in good health and CMV-seronegative. This CDR3 reads CASGPGQANSYEQYF. The CDR3 DNA follows: TGTGCTAGTGGACCGGGACAGGCGAACTCCTACGAGCAGTACTTC.